The T cell receptor beta chain under discussion was sequenced for a study of blood T cell repertoires in COVID-19. Turning to the study itself: Acute-phase and convalescent COVID-19 samples originated in the United States, Italy and Spain. Sources were T cells, B-cell-depleted T cells, or PBMCs; the material itself was cDNA or gDNA.

V gave up 5 bases and J gave up 5 bases; unmatched junction bases: 7. The germline CDR1 and CDR2 sequences are SGHVS and FQNEAQ. This CDR3 has 15 amino acids. Per the original data handling: Amplified reference gene primers provided the basis for estimating nucleated cell counts. Here immunoSEQ multiplex PCR was the method, and the copy in TCRdb shows in-frame clones only, minus some. For V, J and clone size, that table is used; D and trimming come from the DNA. The repertoire includes over 9,500 clones, roughly 91% of them detected once, and around a fifth sits in the top ten. Sequenced sample: peripheral blood. The chain employs TRBV7-8 and TRBJ2-7, with 12 bases matching TRBD1. This sequence was found in an older woman with active COVID-19. The CDR3, as DNA: TGTGCCAGCAGCCCGGGACAGGGGGCTTTCAACGAGCAGTACTTC. Translation: CASSPGQGAFNEQYF.